The sequence of this T cell receptor (beta chain) was determined in a study of T cell changes during pregnancy in multiple sclerosis. This clone showed up just a few times. This CDR3 has 13 residues. From germline, CDR1 is LNHDA and CDR2 SQIVND (reference sequence). V was clipped by 5 bases and J by 4 bases, with 11 bases between them. Clones were sequenced by immunoSEQ multiplex PCR, and TCRdb holds only the in-frame ones, with some missing. The sample lists tens of thousands of clones; about 94% were seen once. This TCR came from a female donor with multiple sclerosis, enrolled in a pregnancy study. Here the sequenced sample was peripheral blood, taken in the third trimester of pregnancy. The chain couples TRBV19 to TRBJ1-2; possibly TRBD1 for D (5 bases). Here the CDR3 reads CASSPDSLYGYTF. The DNA of the CDR3 is TGTGCCAGTAGTCCAGACAGTCTCTATGGCTACACCTTC.